This T cell receptor (beta chain) derives from a study of T cell responses to AZD1222 COVID-19 vaccine. Study outcomes and limitations: Baseline serostatus was positive in only a handful of AZD1222 recipients.

The V end lost 0 bases, the J end lost 6 bases, and 7 bases lay between the germline ends. Germline CDR1 and CDR2: SGHTA and FQGTGA. The CDR3 sequence is 13 residues long. A note on this clone: Its antigen is as yet unknown.

Here immunoSEQ multiplex PCR was the method, and the copy in TCRdb shows in-frame clones only, minus some. The profile covers more than 150,000 clones, with almost 90% appearing a single time and around 0.5% taken by the ten largest. The rearrangement links TRBV7-3 to TRBJ2-3; D remains unclear. This clonotype was obtained from an adult in good health. Sample: peripheral blood, taken on day 0 of AZD1222 vaccination. CDR3 loop: CASSLTSLDTQYF. In DNA, the CDR3 is TGTGCCAGCAGCTTAACTTCCTTGGATACGCAGTATTTT.